Listed below are T cell receptor beta chains from one sample, sequenced in a study of blood T cell repertoires in COVID-19. Libraries were prepared by immunoSEQ multiplex PCR; TCRdb keeps only in-frame clonotypes and omits some of them. The sample holds 50,000 to 70,000 clones; 79% are singletons and the top ten take approximately 3%. Sequenced input: peripheral blood. All receptors come from a man aged 55-75 years with acute or convalescent COVID-19. The CDR3 runs from the conserved cysteine through the conserved F or W. The order of the fields is J gene, V gene, D gene, clone size, CDR3 protein, CDR3 DNA. The D gene is left open where the match is weak. Clone size is given for some rows only: seen once, a few or many times, or a class if the clone is expanded.

J: TRBJ1-2
V: TRBV30
D: .
size: .
CDR3: CAYNVRSYGYTF
DNA: TGTGCCTACAACGTAAGAAGCTATGGCTACACCTTC

J: TRBJ1-2
V: TRBV6-6
D: TRBD1
size: .
CDR3: CASRPEGAAYYGYTF
DNA: TGTGCCAGCAGGCCCGAGGGGGCAGCCTATTATGGCTACACCTTC

J: TRBJ1-6
V: TRBV7-3
D: .
size: .
CDR3: CASSLMFDSPLHF
DNA: TGTGCCAGCAGCTTAATGTTCGATTCACCCCTCCACTTT

J: TRBJ1-1
V: TRBV7-2
D: TRBD1
size: .
CDR3: CASSLAGQLNTEAFF
DNA: TGTGCCAGCAGCTTAGCGGGACAGTTGAACACTGAAGCTTTCTTT

J: TRBJ1-2
V: TRBV19
D: .
size: .
CDR3: CASRPRGTNYGYTF
DNA: TGTGCCAGTAGGCCCCGGGGGACTAACTATGGCTACACCTTC

J: TRBJ1-5
V: TRBV24-1
D: TRBD1
size: .
CDR3: CATSEQGNQPQHF
DNA: TGTGCCACCAGTGAACAGGGGAATCAGCCCCAGCATTTT

J: TRBJ1-3
V: TRBV18
D: .
size: .
CDR3: CASSLDSLPYRSGNTIYF
DNA: TGTGCCAGCTCCCTAGACAGTCTACCTTACCGCTCTGGAAACACCATATATTTT

J: TRBJ1-5
V: TRBV5-6
D: .
size: .
CDR3: CASSLWGSNQPQHF
DNA: TGTGCCAGCAGCTTGTGGGGCAGTAATCAGCCCCAGCATTTT

J: TRBJ1-2
V: TRBV6-2/TRBV6-3
D: TRBD1
size: .
CDR3: CASSQRTGDGYTF
DNA: TGTGCCAGCAGCCAACGGACAGGGGATGGCTACACCTTC

J: TRBJ1-2
V: TRBV19
D: TRBD1
size: .
CDR3: CASKPRDRANYGYTF
DNA: TGTGCCAGTAAACCCCGGGACAGGGCTAACTATGGCTACACCTTC

J: TRBJ1-1
V: TRBV7-9
D: .
size: .
CDR3: CASSSTTGKTEAFF
DNA: TGTGCCAGCAGCTCCACCACAGGGAAAACTGAAGCTTTCTTT

J: TRBJ2-3
V: TRBV27
D: .
size: .
CDR3: CASMSSTDTQYF
DNA: TGTGCCAGCATGAGCAGCACAGATACGCAGTATTTT

J: TRBJ2-7
V: TRBV7-2
D: TRBD2
size: .
CDR3: CASSLGGTSGVYEQYF
DNA: TGTGCCAGCAGCTTAGGCGGGACTAGCGGGGTATACGAGCAGTACTTC

J: TRBJ1-2
V: TRBV6-1
D: .
size: .
CDR3: CASSGNYGTQVGGGYTF
DNA: TGTGCCAGCAGTGGGAACTACGGGACTCAAGTTGGAGGGGGCTACACCTTC

J: TRBJ1-2
V: TRBV19
D: .
size: .
CDR3: CATGTGFGGYTF
DNA: TGTGCCACCGGAACAGGGTTTGGAGGCTACACCTTC

J: TRBJ1-1
V: TRBV2
D: .
size: .
CDR3: CASSTTGQGTEAFF
DNA: TGTGCCAGCAGTACCACGGGACAAGGTACTGAAGCTTTCTTT

J: TRBJ2-5
V: TRBV12-5
D: .
size: once
CDR3: CASGLGGFKETQYF
DNA: TGTGCTAGTGGTTTGGGGGGCTTTAAGGAGACCCAGTACTTC

J: TRBJ1-2
V: TRBV9
D: .
size: .
CDR3: CASSPTGPNYGYTF
DNA: TGTGCCAGCAGCCCAACAGGACCCAACTATGGCTACACCTTC

J: TRBJ1-1
V: TRBV10-2
D: .
size: .
CDR3: CASSRGARGTEAFF
DNA: TGCGCCAGCAGCCGGGGGGCGAGGGGAACTGAAGCTTTCTTT

J: TRBJ2-3
V: TRBV11-3
D: TRBD2
size: .
CDR3: CASSSGGSYTDTQYF
DNA: TGTGCCAGCAGCTCGGGGGGGTCTTACACAGATACGCAGTATTTT

J: TRBJ1-2
V: TRBV18
D: TRBD1
size: once
CDR3: CASSPTGTSDGYTF
DNA: TGTGCCAGCTCCCCGACAGGGACGTCGGATGGCTACACCTTC

J: TRBJ2-5
V: TRBV14
D: .
size: .
CDR3: CASSQDGAQGTQYF
DNA: TGTGCCAGCAGCCAAGATGGGGCTCAGGGGACCCAGTACTTC

J: TRBJ2-3
V: TRBV5-1
D: TRBD2
size: .
CDR3: CASSPGLATDTQYF
DNA: TGCGCCAGCAGCCCCGGACTAGCAACAGATACGCAGTATTTT

J: TRBJ1-1
V: TRBV24-1
D: .
size: .
CDR3: CATSRGGGTEAFF
DNA: TGTGCCACCAGTCGGGGGGGTGGGACTGAAGCTTTCTTT

J: TRBJ1-6
V: TRBV2
D: .
size: .
CDR3: CASSDGTGRSPLHF
DNA: TGTGCCAGCAGTGATGGCACAGGGAGATCACCCCTCCACTTT

J: TRBJ2-2
V: TRBV5-1
D: TRBD1
size: .
CDR3: CASSPTGLFGSLKGPGELFF
DNA: TGCGCCAGCAGCCCGACAGGGCTTTTTGGTAGTCTAAAAGGTCCAGGGGAGCTGTTTTTT

J: TRBJ2-5
V: TRBV29-1
D: TRBD2
size: .
CDR3: CSVERRFPSGAETQYF
DNA: TGCAGCGTTGAAAGGCGGTTCCCTAGCGGGGCGGAGACCCAGTACTTC

J: TRBJ2-5
V: TRBV12-3/TRBV12-4
D: TRBD2
size: once
CDR3: CASSRGVQETQYF
DNA: TGTGCCAGCAGTCGGGGGGTTCAAGAGACCCAGTACTTC

J: TRBJ1-2
V: TRBV11-3
D: .
size: .
CDR3: CASSLQGGYGYTF
DNA: TGTGCCAGCAGCTTACAAGGGGGCTATGGCTACACCTTC

J: TRBJ1-6
V: TRBV19
D: .
size: .
CDR3: CASSMGTQHNSPLHF
DNA: TGTGCCAGTAGTATGGGGACACAGCATAATTCACCCCTCCACTTT

J: TRBJ2-7
V: TRBV24-1
D: .
size: .
CDR3: CATSDPDSYEQYF
DNA: TGTGCCACCAGTGATCCGGACAGCTACGAGCAGTACTTC

J: TRBJ2-7
V: TRBV18
D: .
size: .
CDR3: CASSEGQNYEQYF
DNA: TGTGCCAGCTCGGAGGGACAGAACTACGAGCAGTACTTC

J: TRBJ2-5
V: TRBV12-3/TRBV12-4
D: TRBD2
size: .
CDR3: CASSLLAGETQYF
DNA: TGTGCCAGCAGTTTACTAGCGGGGGAGACCCAGTACTTC

J: TRBJ1-4
V: TRBV29-1
D: .
size: .
CDR3: CSVGQGSNEKLFF
DNA: TGCAGCGTTGGGCAGGGCTCTAATGAAAAACTGTTTTTT

J: TRBJ1-2
V: TRBV5-6
D: TRBD1
size: .
CDR3: CASSEGAVGYTF
DNA: TGTGCCAGCAGCGAGGGGGCCGTTGGCTACACCTTC

J: TRBJ1-2
V: TRBV9
D: TRBD1
size: .
CDR3: CASSVGDRTLYGYTF
DNA: TGTGCCAGCAGCGTGGGGGACAGAACCCTGTATGGCTACACCTTC

J: TRBJ2-5
V: TRBV7-9
D: TRBD2
size: .
CDR3: CASSLVETSDETQYF
DNA: TGTGCCAGCAGCTTAGTCGAGACTAGCGATGAGACCCAGTACTTC

J: TRBJ1-1
V: TRBV25-1
D: .
size: .
CDR3: CASSGLTEAFF
DNA: TGTGCCAGCAGTGGACTTACTGAAGCTTTCTTT

J: TRBJ2-7
V: TRBV6-6
D: TRBD1
size: .
CDR3: CASRKIQGSYEQYF
DNA: TGTGCCAGCAGGAAGATACAGGGGAGCTACGAGCAGTACTTC

J: TRBJ2-3
V: TRBV4-1
D: .
size: .
CDR3: CASSPKPGTDTQYF
DNA: TGCGCCAGCAGCCCGAAACCGGGTACCGATACGCAGTATTTT

J: TRBJ1-6
V: TRBV14
D: .
size: .
CDR3: CASSEGYWGGNNSPLHF
DNA: TGTGCCAGCAGCGAAGGGTATTGGGGGGGAAATAATTCACCCCTCCACTTT

J: TRBJ1-1
V: TRBV18
D: .
size: .
CDR3: CASSPRVTGNTEAFF
DNA: TGTGCCAGCTCACCCCGGGTTACAGGAAACACTGAAGCTTTCTTT